In its sample, the clone carrying this TCR beta chain was seen once. Antigen unknown. The data originate from a study of vaccination effects on CD4 cells after COVID-19. Subsequent to approximately 9 days of culture, CD4+ T cells were isolated. Testing of the vaccine recipients showed negative nucleocapsid antibodies and no prior SARS-CoV-2 infection. Sequencing was performed with immunoSEQ multiplex PCR; in TCRdb, only in-frame clones are kept and a portion is missing. The repertoire includes 30,000 or so clones, over 55% of them detected once, and roughly 9.2% sits in the top ten. The CDR3 sequence is 13 residues long. Germline-derived CDR1 and CDR2 are SNHLY and FYNNEI. The V gene lost 4 bases and the J gene lost 5 bases, with 11 bases spanning the gap.

The receptor comes from a human donor who received a COVID-19 vaccine. The starting material was CD4+ T cells from PBMCs cultured without peptide, obtained before COVID-19 vaccination. The chain is built from TRBV2 and TRBJ1-1; D gene ambiguous. As DNA, the CDR3 is TGTGCCAGCAGTGGGCCGCACGGGACTGAAGCTTTCTTT. Translating gives CASSGPHGTEAFF. The complete variable domain, with remaining parts taken from reference TRBV2 and TRBJ1-1, reads EPEVTQTPSHQVTQMGQEVILRCVPISNHLYFYWYRQILGQKVEFLVSFYNNEISEKSEIFDDQFSVERPDGSNFTLKIRSTKLEDSAMYFCASSGPHGTEAFFGQGTRLTVV.